This is a list of T cell receptor beta chains from one sample in a study of beta chain features in type 1 diabetes. Generated by immunoSEQ multiplex PCR, the TCRdb table keeps only in-frame clones and is missing some. Of 310,000 or so clones listed, approximately 11% are singletons. Sequencing was performed on naive CD4+ T cells from blood. The receptor source for this set is a woman in her twenties or thirties in good health. CDR3s include the opening cysteine and the closing phenylalanine or tryptophan. D genes are given only for firm matches. The size entry is marked missing in some rows and otherwise reads once, few, many or a size class.

J gene: TRBJ2-3; V gene: TRBV28; D gene: .; clone size: few; CDR3 protein: CASSSPSPDTQYF; CDR3 DNA: TGTGCCAGCAGTTCCCCGAGTCCAGATACGCAGTATTTT
J gene: TRBJ1-5; V gene: TRBV14; D gene: .; clone size: .; CDR3 protein: CASSRGGAEDQPQHF; CDR3 DNA: TGTGCCAGCAGCCGCGGCGGGGCCGAGGATCAGCCCCAGCATTTT
J gene: TRBJ2-1; V gene: TRBV27; D gene: TRBD2; clone size: .; CDR3 protein: CASSITSGSSYNEQFF; CDR3 DNA: TGTGCCAGCAGTATCACGAGCGGGAGCTCCTACAATGAGCAGTTCTTC
J gene: TRBJ1-5; V gene: TRBV6-6; D gene: .; clone size: few; CDR3 protein: CASSPNQPQHF; CDR3 DNA: TGTGCCAGCAGTCCGAATCAGCCCCAGCATTTT
J gene: TRBJ2-1; V gene: TRBV19; D gene: TRBD2; clone size: .; CDR3 protein: CASSEVAGGPRNEQFF; CDR3 DNA: TGTGCCAGTAGTGAGGTAGCGGGAGGGCCTAGGAATGAGCAGTTCTTC
J gene: TRBJ1-2; V gene: TRBV28; D gene: TRBD1; clone size: .; CDR3 protein: CASSSTGAKGYTF; CDR3 DNA: TGTGCCAGCAGCTCGACAGGGGCGAAAGGCTACACCTTC
J gene: TRBJ1-2; V gene: TRBV6-5; D gene: TRBD1; clone size: .; CDR3 protein: CASSYLQGYGYTF; CDR3 DNA: TGTGCCAGCAGTTACTTACAGGGGTATGGCTACACCTTC
J gene: TRBJ1-2; V gene: TRBV18; D gene: .; clone size: .; CDR3 protein: CASSPRQENYGYTF; CDR3 DNA: TGTGCCAGCTCACCACGACAGGAGAACTATGGCTACACCTTC
J gene: TRBJ1-2; V gene: TRBV6-5; D gene: TRBD1; clone size: few; CDR3 protein: CASSEGAHRGYTF; CDR3 DNA: TGTGCCAGCAGTGAGGGGGCCCACCGTGGCTACACCTTC
J gene: TRBJ2-7; V gene: TRBV28; D gene: .; clone size: .; CDR3 protein: CASSFRVGEQYF; CDR3 DNA: TGTGCCAGCAGTTTTCGTGTGGGCGAGCAGTACTTC
J gene: TRBJ2-7; V gene: TRBV6-5; D gene: .; clone size: .; CDR3 protein: CASSYDRGDTYEQYF; CDR3 DNA: TGTGCCAGCAGTTATGATCGCGGGGATACCTACGAGCAGTACTTC
J gene: TRBJ1-4; V gene: TRBV4-1; D gene: .; clone size: .; CDR3 protein: CASSQDLQGNEKLFF; CDR3 DNA: TGCGCCAGCAGCCAAGATCTCCAGGGTAATGAAAAACTGTTTTTT
J gene: TRBJ2-7; V gene: TRBV5-4; D gene: .; clone size: few; CDR3 protein: CASSLGPGEYEQYF; CDR3 DNA: TGTGCCAGCAGCTTGGGTCCAGGGGAGTACGAGCAGTACTTC
J gene: TRBJ2-7; V gene: TRBV7-2; D gene: .; clone size: few; CDR3 protein: CASSLGGSTYEQYF; CDR3 DNA: TGTGCCAGCAGCTTGGGGGGTAGTACCTACGAGCAGTACTTC
J gene: TRBJ1-1; V gene: TRBV7-2; D gene: .; clone size: few; CDR3 protein: CASSLSTGMNTEAFF; CDR3 DNA: TGTGCCAGCAGCTTAAGTACAGGAATGAACACTGAAGCTTTCTTT
J gene: TRBJ1-2; V gene: TRBV28; D gene: .; clone size: few; CDR3 protein: CASSSGRPSYGYTF; CDR3 DNA: TGTGCCAGCAGCTCTGGCAGGCCATCGTATGGCTACACCTTC
J gene: TRBJ2-7; V gene: TRBV5-1; D gene: .; clone size: few; CDR3 protein: CASSLAGLPPSYEQYF; CDR3 DNA: TGCGCCAGCAGCTTGGCGGGACTGCCACCCTCCTACGAGCAGTACTTC
J gene: TRBJ2-3; V gene: TRBV18; D gene: TRBD1; clone size: .; CDR3 protein: CASSPGQVNTDTQYF; CDR3 DNA: TGTGCCAGCTCACCGGGACAGGTGAACACAGATACGCAGTATTTT
J gene: TRBJ2-3; V gene: TRBV2; D gene: .; clone size: few; CDR3 protein: CASSRDNSDTQYF; CDR3 DNA: TGTGCCAGCAGCCGGGACAATTCAGATACGCAGTATTTT
J gene: TRBJ1-5; V gene: TRBV5-1; D gene: .; clone size: few; CDR3 protein: CASSREGQSNQPQHF; CDR3 DNA: TGCGCCAGCAGCCGGGAGGGACAAAGCAATCAGCCCCAGCATTTT
J gene: TRBJ2-5; V gene: TRBV5-1; D gene: TRBD1; clone size: few; CDR3 protein: CASSWGTGEETQYF; CDR3 DNA: TGCGCCAGCAGCTGGGGGACAGGGGAAGAGACCCAGTACTTC
J gene: TRBJ2-7; V gene: TRBV6-5; D gene: TRBD1; clone size: .; CDR3 protein: CASSYTTGVYEQYF; CDR3 DNA: TGTGCCAGCAGTTACACGACAGGGGTCTACGAGCAGTACTTC
J gene: TRBJ2-7; V gene: TRBV21-1; D gene: .; clone size: .; CDR3 protein: CASSSLAVLEVEQYF; CDR3 DNA: TGTGCCAGCAGCTCCCTCGCGGTTCTAGAGGTCGAGCAGTACTTC